This TCR beta chain was sequenced for a study of blood T cells in healthy people across ages. Study overall: There was about one barcoded beta molecule captured by template switching per two T cells. Study conclusions and caveats: The recorded TCR beta diversity per million T cells decreased in a roughly linear manner with age. Versus aged donors, long-lived donors had higher diversity and more naive CD4+ cells.

The CDR3 is 15 residues long. CDR1 is MNHEY, CDR2 SVGEGT, per germline. The ends lost 7 bases at V and 10 bases at J; junction bases unmatched: 12. A second PCR, run for about 6 to 11 cycles, used a sample-barcoded 5' primer plus a J-beta primer mix. Via MiXCR, TCRdb re-called the 5' RACE reads, giving one row per CDR3 protein. Of about 800,000 distinct CDR3 sequences in the sample, around a quarter are singletons; the top ten hold under 4.5%. Remarks on this clonotype: Antigen: not known.

The sample was also reused in another study, on T cells of mothers and their children. As that study records: Barcodes and 2-4 random nucleotides were added by M1S in the second PCR.

The sequenced sample was blood. This receptor was obtained from a boy between 10 and 17 years old in good health. The genes are TRBV6-2 or TRBV6-3 and TRBJ2-1, with 11 bases aligning to TRBD2. As DNA, the CDR3 is TGTGCCAGCATGGGTGGCCTAGCGGGAGGTTGGGAGCAGTTCTTC. Amino acid sequence: CASMGGLAGGWEQFF.